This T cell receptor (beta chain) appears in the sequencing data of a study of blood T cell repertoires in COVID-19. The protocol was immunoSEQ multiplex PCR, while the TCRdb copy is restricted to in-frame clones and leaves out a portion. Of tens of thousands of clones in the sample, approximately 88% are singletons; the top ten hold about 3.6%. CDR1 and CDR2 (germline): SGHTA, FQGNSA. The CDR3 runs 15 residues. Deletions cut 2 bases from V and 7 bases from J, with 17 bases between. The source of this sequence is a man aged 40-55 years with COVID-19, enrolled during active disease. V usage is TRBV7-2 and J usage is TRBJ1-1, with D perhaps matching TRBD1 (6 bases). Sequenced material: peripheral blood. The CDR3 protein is CASSLSQGLQSEAFF. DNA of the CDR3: TGTGCCAGCAGCTTAAGTCAGGGGCTGCAGAGTGAAGCTTTCTTT.